The source of this TCR beta chain is a study of identical twins. Whole-study results and caveats: For out-of-frame beta sequences, excess twin sharing was weaker.

Trimming took 0 bases from V and 6 from J, leaving 15 bases between them. CDR1 is LNHNV, CDR2 YYDKDF, per germline (reference sequence). This CDR3 is 16 amino acids long. The table lists this clonotype with many counts. The antigen remains undetermined. From the 5' RACE reads, TCRdb called clonotypes with MiXCR, one entry per CDR3 protein. Of about 520,000 distinct CDR3 sequences listed, approximately 22% are singletons. This same sample was also part of a study on T cells expressing NK-cell markers.

V usage is TRBV15 and J usage is TRBJ2-1, with a possible D match to TRBD1 (5 bases). This TCR was recovered from a woman younger than 35 in good health. The sequenced sample consisted of CD4+ T cells sorted from blood. The CDR3 region is CATSRDLGRGVNEQFF. The CDR3 region has the DNA TGTGCCACCAGCAGAGATCTGGGGCGTGGGGTCAATGAGCAGTTCTTC.